The 3 T cell receptor beta chains listed next were all sequenced from one sample in a study of OX40 agonist ivuxolimab in advanced cancers. TCRdb's copy holds only in-frame clones and misses some; the assay was immunoSEQ multiplex PCR. The top ten hold 8% to 10% of the sample, which has 75,000 to 90,000 clones, approximately 88% seen once. The sample in question was CD4+ or CD8+ T cells sorted from blood, obtained in a trial of the OX40 agonist ivuxolimab. The receptors were sampled from an adult with an advanced solid tumor such as melanoma, head and neck, liver or kidney cancer.

This clone was seen only a few times. V usage is TRBV7-9 and J usage is TRBJ2-7; D gene uncertain. The CDR3 spans 10 residues. The V gene's germline CDR1 is SEHNR and CDR2 FQNEAQ (reference sequence). The V and J ends lost 8 bases and 4 bases respectively, with 6 bases between them. Written as DNA, the CDR3 is TGTGCCAGCGCAGGTTACGAGCAGTACTTC. Translated, it gives CASAGYEQYF.

The chain joins TRBV27 to TRBJ2-2; D not certain. The germline V and J ends were trimmed by 2 bases and 3 bases, with 4 bases remaining between them. There are 13 residues in the CDR3. Germline V gene lookup returns CDR1 MNHEY and CDR2 SMNVEV (reference sequence). The CDR3 DNA reads TGTGCCAGCAGTTTAACCTACACCGGGGAGCTGTTTTTT. Residues: CASSLTYTGELFF.

This chain uses TRBV7-2 with TRBJ1-3; no firm D call. There are 14 residues in the CDR3. V was pared by 1 base and J by 0 bases, with 4 bases between. CDR1 SGHTA and CDR2 FQGNSA come from the germline V gene. The CDR3 region is CASSLGNSGNTIYF. The CDR3 DNA is TGTGCCAGCAGCTTAGGGAACTCTGGAAACACCATATATTTT.